Listed here are 10 T cell receptor beta chains from one sample, sequenced in a study of long-term antiretroviral therapy in people with HIV. Investigators performed immunoSEQ version v3.0 at survey level. TCRdb's copy holds only in-frame clones and misses some; the assay was immunoSEQ multiplex PCR. The table includes tens of thousands of clones, around 82% detected once. The starting material was unsorted PBMCs, obtained 3 years after starting antiretroviral therapy. Receptors originate from a man aged 35 to 55 with HIV.

This chain connects TRBV10-3 to TRBJ2-7; D gene uncertain. V was shortened by 0 bases and J by 3 bases, with 12 bases between the two germline ends. CDR3 length: 15 residues. The germline V gene has CDR1 ENHRY and CDR2 SYGVKD. CDR3 in amino acids: CAISESGDPRYEQYF. CDR3 DNA sequence: TGTGCCATCAGTGAGTCAGGAGACCCCCGCTACGAGCAGTACTTC.

In its sample, this clone was seen a few times. The genes are TRBV11-3 and TRBJ1-2, with 9 bases that match TRBD1. Germline V CDR1 and CDR2: SGHNT, YENEEA. V shed 8 bases and J 2 bases; nucleotides not matched to a gene: 0. This CDR3 is 12 amino acids long. The CDR3 DNA reads as TGTGCCAGCGGACAGGGGAACTATGGCTACACCTTC. Its translation: CASGQGNYGYTF.

The chain uses TRBV18 and TRBJ2-1; TRBD2 is a possible D gene (6 bases). CDR1 and CDR2 from the germline V gene are KGHSH and LQKENI. This CDR3 is 14 amino acids long. The germline V and J ends were trimmed by 3 bases and 4 bases, with 10 bases remaining between them. The CDR3, as DNA: TGTGCCAGCTCACCCGCCGGGGGTTACAATGAGCAGTTCTTC. Residues: CASSPAGGYNEQFF.

This chain joins TRBV11-2 and TRBJ2-7; 10 bases are shared with TRBD2. The junction had 15 bases not matched to a gene; V was cut back by 6 bases and J by 1 base. CDR1 is SGHAT, CDR2 FQNNGV, per germline. The CDR3 has 18 amino acids. CDR3 in amino acids: CASSYPLAGTSDSYEQYF. The DNA for the CDR3 is TGTGCCAGCAGTTACCCCCTTGCGGGGACTAGCGATTCCTACGAGCAGTACTTC.

This sequence joins TRBV2 and TRBJ1-1, with D tentatively TRBD1 (6 bases). CDR1 and CDR2 from the germline V gene are SNHLY and FYNNEI. The CDR3 length is 14 residues. Trimming removed 3 bases at V and 4 bases at J, with 12 bases between. CDR3 protein: CASSDQGPSTEAFF. CDR3 DNA sequence: TGTGCCAGCAGTGATCAGGGGCCGAGCACTGAAGCTTTCTTT.

This clone was seen only a few times. The chain employs TRBV19 and TRBJ1-5; 8 bases match TRBD1. Germline values: CDR1 LNHDA, CDR2 SQIVND (reference sequence). With V trimmed by 5 bases and J by 2 bases, 11 bases remained unmatched. CDR3 size: 17 residues. CDR3 region: CASSFPDRGGGNQPQHF. The CDR3 nucleotides are TGTGCCAGTAGTTTTCCAGACAGGGGAGGAGGCAATCAGCCCCAGCATTTT. Full variable domain (rest looked up from reference TRBV19 and TRBJ1-5): DGGITQSPKYLFRKEGQNVTLSCEQNLNHDAMYWYRQDPGQGLRLIYYSQIVNDFQKGDIAEGYSVSREKKESFPLTVTSAQKNPTAFYLCASSFPDRGGGNQPQHFGDGTRLSIL.

The chain combines TRBV6-5 with TRBJ2-1, with 7 nucleotides matching TRBD2. The J segment lost 7 bases and the V segment lost 5 bases, leaving 11 bases of the junction unmatched. The CDR3 is 15 amino acids. Germline V gene sequence: CDR1 MNHEY, CDR2 SVGAGI. The CDR3 DNA sequence: TGTGCCAGCAGTGCGCCCGGCGGGAGAAGGAATGAGCAGTTCTTC. Residues: CASSAPGGRRNEQFF.

This chain connects TRBV2 to TRBJ1-2; D might be TRBD1 (5 bases). Trimming removed 9 bases at V and 0 bases at J, with 11 bases between. This CDR3 is built from 13 residues. CDR1 is SNHLY and CDR2 is FYNNEI in the germline V gene. This CDR3 is CARLTGPNYGYTF. The CDR3 nucleotides are TGTGCCAGACTAACAGGTCCTAACTATGGCTACACCTTC.

The chain joins TRBV27 to TRBJ2-2; a weak D match, TRBD1 (6 bases). Germline CDR1 and CDR2: MNHEY and SMNVEV (reference sequence). V was cut by 1 base and J by 0 bases, with 12 bases left in between. The CDR3 consists of 17 residues. CDR3 sequence (DNA): TGTGCCAGCAGTTTATACGCGAACAGGGCGAACACCGGGGAGCTGTTTTTT. It is translated as CASSLYANRANTGELFF.

The rearrangement links TRBV27 to TRBJ1-2; tentative D call: TRBD1 (5 bases). The germline V gene encodes CDR1 MNHEY and CDR2 SMNVEV (reference sequence). The CDR3 sequence is 12 residues long. The V end was cut by 6 bases, the J end by 0 bases, with 5 bases between. The DNA of the CDR3 is TGTGCCAGCAGGACAGCTAACTATGGCTACACCTTC. Its translation is CASRTANYGYTF.